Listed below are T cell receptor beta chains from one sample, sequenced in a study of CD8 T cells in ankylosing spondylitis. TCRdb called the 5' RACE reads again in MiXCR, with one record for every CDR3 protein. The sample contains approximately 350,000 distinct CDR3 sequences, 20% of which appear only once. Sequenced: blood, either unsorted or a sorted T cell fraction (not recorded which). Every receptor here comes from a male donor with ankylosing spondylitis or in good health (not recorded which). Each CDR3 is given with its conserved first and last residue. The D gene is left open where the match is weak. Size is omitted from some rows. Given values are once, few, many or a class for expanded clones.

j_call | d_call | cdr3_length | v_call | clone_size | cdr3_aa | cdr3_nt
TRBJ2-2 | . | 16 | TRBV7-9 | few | CASSPRPPRDTGELFF | TGTGCCAGCAGCCCCCGACCCCCGCGAGACACCGGGGAGCTGTTTTTT
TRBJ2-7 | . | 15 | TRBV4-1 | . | CASSQDGSASYEQYF | TGCGCCAGCAGCCAAGATGGTTCAGCGAGCTACGAGCAGTACTTC
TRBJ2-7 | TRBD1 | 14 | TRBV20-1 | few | CSVKPRDRSYEQYF | TGCAGTGTAAAACCCCGGGACAGGTCCTACGAGCAGTACTTC
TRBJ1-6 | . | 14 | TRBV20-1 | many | CSAGRRGVDSPLHF | TGCAGTGCCGGAAGGCGGGGGGTCGATTCACCCCTCCACTTT
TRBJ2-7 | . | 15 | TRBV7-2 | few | CASSAHQGPTYEQYF | TGTGCCAGCAGCGCACATCAGGGCCCCACCTACGAGCAGTACTTC
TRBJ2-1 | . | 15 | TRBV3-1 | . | CASSPWRADYNEQFF | TGTGCCAGCAGCCCATGGCGGGCGGATTACAATGAGCAGTTCTTC
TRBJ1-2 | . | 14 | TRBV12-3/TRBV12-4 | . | CASRPELWNSGYTF | TGTGCCAGCAGGCCCGAGTTATGGAACTCGGGCTACACCTTC
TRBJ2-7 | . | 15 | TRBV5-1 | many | CASSFSPGFRWEQYF | TGCGCCAGCAGTTTTTCACCGGGATTCCGTTGGGAGCAGTACTTC
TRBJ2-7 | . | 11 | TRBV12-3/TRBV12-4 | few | CASSISDEQYF | TGTGCCAGTAGTATTTCGGACGAGCAGTACTTC
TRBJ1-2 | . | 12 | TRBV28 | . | CASSSEADGYTF | TGTGCCAGCAGTTCGGAGGCTGATGGCTACACCTTC
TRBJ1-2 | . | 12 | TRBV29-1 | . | CSVPTGWDGYTF | TGCAGCGTTCCTACAGGGTGGGATGGCTACACCTTC
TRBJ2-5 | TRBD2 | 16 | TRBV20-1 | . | CSARDHSGANQETQYF | TGCAGTGCTAGAGATCACAGCGGGGCGAATCAAGAGACCCAGTACTTC
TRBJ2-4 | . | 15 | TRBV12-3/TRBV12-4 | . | CASSYPRGLRNIQYF | TGTGCCAGCAGCTACCCCCGAGGCTTACGGAACATTCAGTACTTC
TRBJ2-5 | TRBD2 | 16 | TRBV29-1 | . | CSVFPLRAGDGETQYF | TGCAGCGTTTTCCCCCTCCGGGCGGGGGATGGAGAGACCCAGTACTTC
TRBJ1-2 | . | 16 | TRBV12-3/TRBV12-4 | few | CASSHLGSLIAYGYTF | TGTGCCAGCAGCCACCTAGGATCCCTAATCGCCTATGGCTACACCTTC
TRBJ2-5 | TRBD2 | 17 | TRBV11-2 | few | CASSLGLAGDYQETQYF | TGTGCCAGCAGCTTAGGACTAGCGGGGGATTACCAAGAGACCCAGTACTTC
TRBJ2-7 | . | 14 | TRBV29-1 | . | CSVIDSETNYEQYF | TGCAGCGTAATTGACAGCGAGACAAACTACGAGCAGTACTTC
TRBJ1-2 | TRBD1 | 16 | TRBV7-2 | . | CASSSDRGMGAYGYTF | TGTGCCAGCAGCTCAGACAGGGGTATGGGCGCCTATGGCTACACCTTC
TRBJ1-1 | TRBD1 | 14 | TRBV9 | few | CASSVTGGSSEAFF | TGTGCCAGCAGCGTGACAGGGGGAAGCTCTGAAGCTTTCTTT
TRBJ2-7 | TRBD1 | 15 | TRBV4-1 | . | CASSQGLTGDYEQYF | TGCGCCAGCAGCCAAGGTCTTACAGGGGATTACGAGCAGTACTTC
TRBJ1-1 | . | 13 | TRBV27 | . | CASRGDWDTEAFF | TGTGCCAGCAGGGGAGATTGGGACACTGAAGCTTTCTTT
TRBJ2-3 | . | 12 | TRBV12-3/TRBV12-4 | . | CASRKGTDTQYF | TGTGCCAGCAGAAAGGGTACAGATACGCAGTATTTT
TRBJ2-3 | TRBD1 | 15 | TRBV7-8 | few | CASSKDRGSTDTQYF | TGTGCCAGCAGCAAAGACAGGGGGAGCACAGATACGCAGTATTTT
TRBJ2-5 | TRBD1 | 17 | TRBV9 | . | CASSVEGGDSQQETQYF | TGTGCCAGCAGCGTAGAGGGTGGGGACAGCCAGCAAGAGACCCAGTACTTC
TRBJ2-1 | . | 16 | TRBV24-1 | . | CATSAQAGTRYNEQFF | TGTGCCACCAGTGCCCAGGCGGGGACACGCTACAATGAGCAGTTCTTC
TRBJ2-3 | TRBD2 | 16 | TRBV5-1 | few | CASSWRGRGGADTQYF | TGCGCCAGCAGCTGGAGGGGGCGGGGGGGCGCAGATACGCAGTATTTT
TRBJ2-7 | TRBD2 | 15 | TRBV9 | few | CASSFSGGQTEEQYF | TGTGCCAGCAGCTTCAGCGGGGGCCAAACGGAGGAGCAGTACTTC
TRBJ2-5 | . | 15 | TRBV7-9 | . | CASSPTDSTGETQYF | TGTGCCAGCAGCCCGACGGACAGTACGGGCGAGACCCAGTACTTC
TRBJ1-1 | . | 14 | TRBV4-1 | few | CASSPNTGNTEAFF | TGCGCCAGCAGCCCCAACACAGGGAACACTGAAGCTTTCTTT
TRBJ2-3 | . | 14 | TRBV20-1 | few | CSAEDTVWGDTQYF | TGCAGTGCTGAAGACACAGTTTGGGGGGATACGCAGTATTTT
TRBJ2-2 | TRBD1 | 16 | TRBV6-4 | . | CASSSNFQGVTGELFF | TGTGCCAGCAGCTCGAACTTCCAGGGGGTCACCGGGGAGCTGTTTTTT
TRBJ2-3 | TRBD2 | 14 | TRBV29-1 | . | CSGTAGLAADTQYF | TGCAGCGGAACTGCGGGACTAGCTGCGGATACGCAGTATTTT